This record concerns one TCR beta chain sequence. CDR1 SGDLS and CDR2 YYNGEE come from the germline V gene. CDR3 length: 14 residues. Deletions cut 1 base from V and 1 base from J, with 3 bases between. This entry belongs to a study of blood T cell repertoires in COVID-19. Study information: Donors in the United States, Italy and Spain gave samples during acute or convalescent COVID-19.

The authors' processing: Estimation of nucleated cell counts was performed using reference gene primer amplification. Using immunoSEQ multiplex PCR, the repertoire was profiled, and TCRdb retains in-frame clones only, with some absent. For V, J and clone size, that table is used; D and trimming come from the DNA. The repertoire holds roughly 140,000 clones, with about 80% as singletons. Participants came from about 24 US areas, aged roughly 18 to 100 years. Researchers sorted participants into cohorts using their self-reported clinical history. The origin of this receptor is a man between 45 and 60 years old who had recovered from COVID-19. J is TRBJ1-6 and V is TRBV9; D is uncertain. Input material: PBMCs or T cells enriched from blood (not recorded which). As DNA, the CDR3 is TGTGCCAGCAGCGTACAGTCCTATAATTCACCCCTCCACTTT. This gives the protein CASSVQSYNSPLHF.